Included here is one TCR beta chain sequence, with context. Antigen unknown. The primer mix had 60 Vbeta and 13 Jbeta primers. The data were produced by immunoSEQ multiplex PCR, yet TCRdb's version contains in-frame clones alone and is incomplete. The data hold about 100,000 clones, with roughly 82% observed a single time. This record comes from a study of cytomegalovirus exposure and HLA in healthy donors. At the level of the study: Earlier work reported approximately 110 million unique TCR beta sequences from about 180 million T cells. In an early release, HLA-typed donors contributed 90 million or so unique TCR sequences. Study-level findings and limits: Earlier analysis yielded a pattern in which most TCR beta V segments were productive about 90% or about 30% of the time. An observed cluster of highly shared sequence variants was recorded as a likely sequencing artifact.

CDR1 is LGHNA, CDR2 YSLEER, per germline. The V end was cut by 4 bases, the J end by 0 bases, with 9 bases between. CDR3 length: 14 residues. The sequencing input was PBMCs. The gene calls are TRBV4-3 and TRBJ1-1; D perhaps matches TRBD1 (6 bases). The receptor comes from a man in his forties or fifties in good health and CMV-seronegative. The CDR3: CASSRDTVNTEAFF. As DNA, the CDR3 is TGCGCCAGCAGCCGGGACACGGTGAACACTGAAGCTTTCTTT.